This record looks at one TCR beta chain sequence and its context. Sequencing used immunoSEQ multiplex PCR; TCRdb keeps in-frame clones, though not all of them. Among 400,000 to 450,000 clones listed, around nine tenths were seen once. Treatment given: approximately 18 received Ad26.COV2.S at low or high dose, single or two shots; 5 received placebo; per-sample allocation not given. After the first vaccine or placebo injection, samples were drawn on day 63. This sample was taken from a study of Ad26.COV2.S vaccination and SARS-CoV-2 variants. The V gene's germline CDR1 is SGHRS and CDR2 YFSETQ. V was clipped by 0 bases and J by 4 bases, with 10 bases between them. The CDR3 runs 14 residues.

The receptor was derived from a person aged 18-65 years who received the Ad26.COV2.S COVID-19 vaccine or a placebo. This chain uses TRBV5-1 with TRBJ1-1; D is ambiguous. The sample consisted of peripheral blood, taken in a trial of Ad26.COV2.S vaccine versus placebo. Written as DNA, the CDR3 is TGCGCCAGCAGCTTGGCGGTATGGGGCACTGAAGCTTTCTTT. Its translation is CASSLAVWGTEAFF.